This entry lists 23 T cell receptor beta chains sequenced from one sample in a study of T cell responses to AZD1222 COVID-19 vaccine. The assay was immunoSEQ multiplex PCR, and TCRdb's table has in-frame clones only and misses some. The table includes about 99,000 clones, 85% to 95% detected once. The input for sequencing was peripheral blood, taken on day 0 of AZD1222 vaccination. All receptors derive from an adult in good health.

The chain employs TRBV10-3 and TRBJ1-1, with a tentative D call TRBD1 (5 bases). The V gene lost 7 bases and the J gene lost 0 bases, with 12 bases spanning the gap. The germline gives CDR1 ENHRY, CDR2 SYGVKD. The CDR3 runs to 14 residues. CDR3 sequence reads: CAITPDSMNTEAFF. CDR3 in DNA: TGTGCCATCACCCCAGACAGCATGAACACTGAAGCTTTCTTT.

J is TRBJ1-2 and V is TRBV4-2, with D perhaps TRBD1 (5 bases). The CDR3 is 16 residues long. Germline-derived CDR1 and CDR2 are LGHNA and YNFKEQ. Deletions cut 1 base from V and 2 bases from J, with 14 bases between. The CDR3 DNA reads as TGTGCCAGCAGCCAAGGGACACGGGATATGAACTATGGCTACACCTTC. This sequence encodes CASSQGTRDMNYGYTF.

V usage is TRBV4-2 and J usage is TRBJ1-2, with 9 positions matching TRBD1. Germline CDR1 reads LGHNA; CDR2 reads YNFKEQ. V lost 3 bases and J lost 8; bases outside the gene matches: 4. The CDR3 contains 13 residues. In DNA, the CDR3 is TGTGCCAGCAGCCAGGGACAGGGCAGGGGCTACACCTTC. Protein sequence: CASSQGQGRGYTF.

The rearrangement links TRBV28 to TRBJ2-5; TRBD2 aligns across 7 bases. The CDR3 is made up of 15 amino acids. The germline gives CDR1 MDHEN, CDR2 SYDVKM. V shed 6 bases, J shed 2 bases, and the junction held 9 bases outside the gene matches. In nucleotides, the CDR3 is TGTGCCAGCAGGCGCTCACCGGGACTACAAGAGACCCAGTACTTC. The encoded protein is CASRRSPGLQETQYF.

V gene TRBV6-1 combines with J gene TRBJ1-3; D not certain. The CDR3 runs to 18 residues. Germline V gene data show CDR1 as MNHNS and CDR2 as SASEGT. Trimming took 0 bases from V and 0 from J, leaving 15 bases between them. Here the CDR3 DNA reads TGTGCCAGCAGTGAAGCGGAGATCTGGGTCGCCTCTGGAAACACCATATATTTT. Translated: CASSEAEIWVASGNTIYF.

The rearrangement joins TRBV5-1 to TRBJ2-1; D is undetermined. CDR3 length: 14 amino acids. The germline gives CDR1 SGHRS, CDR2 YFSETQ. V gave up 4 bases and J gave up 6 bases, with 14 bases separating them. CDR3 region: CASSPGAVGNEQFF. The DNA of the CDR3 is TGCGCCAGCAGCCCGGGCGCGGTCGGCAATGAGCAGTTCTTC.

This chain uses TRBV6-5 with TRBJ2-3, with a tentative D call TRBD2 (5 bases). Germline V lookup: CDR1 MNHEY, CDR2 SVGAGI. The CDR3 covers 15 residues. Trimming took off 3 bases at V and 3 bases at J, with 13 bases between the two ends. CDR3 protein: CASSYYGDRTDTQYF. In DNA, the CDR3 is TGTGCCAGCAGTTATTACGGGGATCGAACAGATACGCAGTATTTT.

This rearrangement joins TRBV6-5 to TRBJ1-3; D is ambiguous. The CDR3 spans 14 residues. Germline assignment: CDR1 MNHEY and CDR2 SVGAGI. The ends were cut back, 7 bases at V and 0 bases at J, with 10 bases in the middle. Here the CDR3 reads CASTASFSGNTIYF. The CDR3 region has the DNA TGTGCCAGCACCGCTTCTTTCTCTGGAAACACCATATATTTT.

This chain uses TRBV28 with TRBJ1-3, with 9 bases that match TRBD1. With 1 base clipped from V and 1 base from J, the junction kept 14 bases outside the gene matches. The length of the CDR3 is 20 residues. CDR1 and CDR2 (germline): MDHEN, SYDVKM. The CDR3 nucleotides read TGTGCCAGCAGTTTATCCGGGACAGGGATCTTTACAGGGTCTGGAAACACCATATATTTT. Protein product: CASSLSGTGIFTGSGNTIYF.

The genes are TRBV28 and TRBJ1-4; D call uncertain. Germline CDR1 is MDHEN and CDR2 is SYDVKM. The CDR3 contains 14 residues. V was trimmed by 5 bases and J by 0 bases, leaving 7 bases between them. CDR3 DNA: TGTGCCAGCAGTGAAGGGTCAACTAATGAAAAACTGTTTTTT. Amino acids: CASSEGSTNEKLFF.

The chain carries TRBV4-3 and TRBJ2-1; D may match TRBD1 or TRBD2 (5 bases each). Between the trimmed V and J ends, which lost 5 bases and 4 bases, there was a span of 15 bases. This CDR3 contains 15 residues. CDR1 and CDR2 from the germline V gene are LGHNA and YSLEER. The CDR3 reads CASSGGWGGYNEQFF. The CDR3, as DNA: TGCGCCAGCAGCGGGGGTTGGGGCGGTTACAATGAGCAGTTCTTC.

The chain employs TRBV29-1 and TRBJ2-1; D could derive from TRBD1 or TRBD2 (5 bases each). Trimming removed 6 bases at V and 8 bases at J, with 17 bases between. The CDR3 extends over 13 amino acids. From germline, CDR1 is SQVTM and CDR2 ANQGSEA. The CDR3 bases are TGCAGCGTGCCCGGAGAGGGGCGTCATGAGCAGTTCTTC. It translates to CSVPGEGRHEQFF.

This clone was recorded once. This chain links TRBV9 with TRBJ1-1; 7 bases agree with TRBD1. The V gene end was trimmed by 4 bases and the J gene end by 0 bases; junction bases not matched to a gene: 12. Germline V gives CDR1 SGDLS, CDR2 YYNGEE. The CDR3 covers 17 residues. Here the CDR3 reads CASSPRIGTAMNTEAFF. The CDR3 DNA reads as TGTGCCAGCAGCCCCAGGATCGGGACAGCTATGAACACTGAAGCTTTCTTT.

The chain has TRBV4-1 and TRBJ1-4, with a weak D call TRBD1 (5 bases). This CDR3 is 16 amino acids long. V dropped 6 bases and J dropped 7 bases, with 21 bases sitting between them. CDR1 and CDR2 (germline): MGHRA, YSYEKL. CDR3 DNA sequence: TGCGCCAGCAGACGAGGAGAGGGGAGAACGGGTGAAAAACTGTTTTTT. Its translation is CASRRGEGRTGEKLFF.

The rearrangement uses TRBV7-3 and TRBJ2-5; D call uncertain. Trimming took off 2 bases at V and 5 bases at J, with 12 bases between the two ends. The CDR3 spans 14 residues. Germline V gene data show CDR1 as SGHTA and CDR2 as FQGTGA. CDR3 in DNA: TGTGCCAGCAGCTTAGTGGGGTCTGCGGAGACCCAGTACTTC. Amino acids: CASSLVGSAETQYF.

The rearrangement links TRBV27 to TRBJ2-2, with D possibly matching TRBD2 (6 bases). With 2 bases removed from V and 4 bases from J, the gap between germline ends came to 11 bases. Looked up from germline, CDR1 is MNHEY and CDR2 is SMNVEV (reference sequence). The CDR3 is made up of 15 amino acids. As DNA, the CDR3 is TGTGCCAGCAGTTTAGGCGGGGCGGCCACCGGGGAGCTGTTTTTT. It yields the protein CASSLGGAATGELFF.

This clone was seen a handful of times. The chain is built from TRBV6-6 and TRBJ1-1; perhaps TRBD1 as D (6 bases). The V and J ends lost 0 bases and 1 base respectively, with 6 bases between them. The CDR3 extends over 14 amino acids. From germline, CDR1 is MNHNY and CDR2 SVGAGI (reference sequence). CDR3 sequence (DNA): TGTGCCAGCAGTTACTCCAGGGGGAACACTGAAGCTTTCTTT. It yields the protein CASSYSRGNTEAFF.

This chain uses TRBV6-2 or TRBV6-3 with TRBJ2-3; weak D call: TRBD2 (5 bases). Looked up from germline, CDR1 is MNHEY and CDR2 is SVGEGT. The length of the CDR3 is 13 residues. Trimming took 2 bases from V and 2 from J, leaving 5 bases between them. The CDR3 is CASSYRDTDTQYF. In DNA form, the CDR3 reads TGTGCCAGCAGTTACCGGGACACAGATACGCAGTATTTT.

The chain is built from TRBV7-2 and TRBJ1-6, with 10 bases fitting TRBD1. The CDR3 is 16 amino acids. Germline V lookup: CDR1 SGHTA, CDR2 FQGNSA. Trimming cost V 5 bases and J 6 bases; bases outside gene matches: 7. The CDR3 DNA follows: TGTGCCAGCAGCCCGAGACAGGGGGCCTCTAATTCACCCCTCCACTTT. Protein product: CASSPRQGASNSPLHF.

This chain links TRBV19 with TRBJ2-1; TRBD2 might be the D (6 bases). Deletions cut 1 base from V and 1 base from J, with 8 bases between. Germline V gene sequence: CDR1 LNHDA, CDR2 SQIVND (reference sequence). The CDR3 totals 15 residues. CDR3 bases: TGTGCCAGTAGTATAGGAGCGGGTTCCTACAATGAGCAGTTCTTC. Amino acid sequence: CASSIGAGSYNEQFF.

The CDR3 spells CASSGQGGTGELFF. CDR3 in DNA: TGTGCCAGCAGTGGACAGGGTGGAACCGGGGAGCTGTTTTTT. The chain joins TRBV2 to TRBJ2-2; 7 nucleotides align to TRBD1. Germline CDR1 SNHLY, CDR2 FYNNEI. With 4 bases clipped from V and 5 bases from J, the junction kept 4 bases outside the gene matches. The CDR3 spans 14 residues.

The rearrangement links TRBV5-1 to TRBJ2-1; 8 bases map to TRBD1. The CDR3 is made up of 15 amino acids. Trimming at V came to 4 bases and at J to 2 bases, leaving 5 bases not matched to a gene. The germline V gene has CDR1 SGHRS and CDR2 YFSETQ. CDR3 protein: CASSEGQGAYNEQFF. The DNA of the CDR3 is TGCGCCAGCAGCGAAGGACAGGGTGCCTACAATGAGCAGTTCTTC.

This sequence joins TRBV19 and TRBJ2-7; 11 nucleotides align to TRBD1. This CDR3 is 16 amino acids long. Germline V gene sequence: CDR1 LNHDA, CDR2 SQIVND (reference sequence). J lost 4 bases, V lost 7 bases, and 12 bases had no gene match. CDR3 DNA: TGTGCCAGTAAACGCCGGGGGACAGGGGGGTTTTACGAGCAGTACTTC. Its protein product is CASKRRGTGGFYEQYF.